The 25 T cell receptor beta chains listed next were all sequenced from one sample in a study of identical twins. From the 5' RACE reads, TCRdb called clonotypes with MiXCR, one entry per CDR3 protein. Here the sample spans a few hundred thousand distinct CDR3 sequences, 9.6% being singletons. These sequences were also reported in another study, on yellow fever vaccine responses in identical twins.

What was sequenced was PBMCs. The receptors stem from a woman younger than 30 in good health.

CDR3 in amino acids: CASSRDSSLYEQYF. Written as DNA, the CDR3 is TGTGCCAGCAGCCGCGACAGCAGTCTTTACGAGCAGTACTTC. This chain joins TRBV3-1 and TRBJ2-7; D is perhaps TRBD1 (5 bases). The V end lost 4 bases, the J end lost 4 bases, and 14 bases lay between the germline ends. CDR1 is LGHDT, CDR2 YNNKEL, per germline (reference sequence). This CDR3 has 14 amino acids.

CDR3 bases: TGCAGCGTTGAAGACCCAACAGGGCGGCAAGAGACCCAGTACTTC. Translating gives CSVEDPTGRQETQYF. V usage is TRBV29-1 and J usage is TRBJ2-5; D possibly corresponds to TRBD1 (6 bases). V shed 0 bases and J shed 2 bases, with 13 bases lying between them. Germline CDR1 and CDR2: SQVTM and ANQGSEA. CDR3 length equals 15 residues.

This clonotype was found many times. The rearrangement joins TRBV5-6 to TRBJ2-1; 8 bases map to TRBD1. The trim removed 4 bases at V and 0 bases at J, leaving 6 bases unmatched. CDR1 and CDR2 from the germline V gene are SGHDT and YYEEEE. This CDR3 has 16 amino acids. CDR3 coding DNA: TGTGCCAGCAGCCCGACCGGGACAGGCTCCTACAATGAGCAGTTCTTC. This sequence encodes CASSPTGTGSYNEQFF. Full variable domain (rest looked up from reference TRBV5-6 and TRBJ2-1): DAGVTQSPTHLIKTRGQQVTLRCSPKSGHDTVSWYQQALGQGPQFIFQYYEEEERQRGNFPDRFSGHQFPNYSSELNVNALLLGDSALYLCASSPTGTGSYNEQFFGPGTRLTVL.

This clonotype was counted a few times. The rearrangement links TRBV3-1 to TRBJ2-5, with D possibly TRBD1 on 5 matching bases. Germline loops: CDR1 LGHDT, CDR2 YNNKEL (reference sequence). Trimming pared 2 bases from V and 2 bases from J, leaving 9 bases between. The CDR3 covers 14 residues. DNA for the CDR3: TGTGCCAGCAGCCAACAAAGACAGCAAGAGACCCAGTACTTC. It encodes CASSQQRQQETQYF.

This clonotype was seen only a few times. The chain joins TRBV5-5 to TRBJ2-6; 8 bases are shared with TRBD2. Germline V lookup: CDR1 SGHKS, CDR2 YYEKEE (reference sequence). CDR3 length: 17 residues. V shed 0 bases and J 3 bases; nucleotides not matched to a gene: 5. CDR3 residues: CASSLVPGGLGANVLTF. The CDR3 region has the DNA TGTGCCAGCAGCTTGGTGCCGGGGGGGCTTGGGGCCAACGTCCTGACTTTC.

This clonotype was counted many times. V gene TRBV7-3 combines with J gene TRBJ2-5; 7 bases agree with TRBD1. Germline CDR1 SGHTA, CDR2 FQGTGA. The CDR3 has 14 amino acids. The trim removed 4 bases at V and 5 bases at J, leaving 7 bases unmatched. CDR3 in DNA: TGTGCCAGCAGCTCCGCCGGGACAGATGAGACCCAGTACTTC. Translated, it gives CASSSAGTDETQYF.

The table lists this clonotype with a few counts. The V gene is TRBV5-6, the J gene TRBJ2-5, with TRBD2 matching 7 bases. Losses at the gene ends were 6 bases for V and 5 bases for J; bases not matched to a gene: 7. In germline, CDR1 is SGHDT, CDR2 YYEEEE. This CDR3 region has 13 residues. The CDR3 coding sequence is TGTGCCAGCACCTTTGGGGGGGTGGAGACCCAGTACTTC. This sequence encodes CASTFGGVETQYF.

This clonotype showed up many times. This rearrangement joins TRBV4-3 to TRBJ2-1; D not resolved. V was pared by 1 base and J by 4 bases, with 8 bases between. The germline V gene has CDR1 LGHNA and CDR2 YSLEER. The CDR3 is made up of 14 amino acids. The CDR3 region is CASSQGADYNEQFF. CDR3 DNA: TGCGCCAGCAGCCAAGGGGCGGATTACAATGAGCAGTTCTTC.

In its sample, this clonotype was seen many times. The V and J genes are TRBV7-2 and TRBJ2-2; 10 positions agree with TRBD2. The CDR3 length is 17 residues. J was trimmed by 4 bases and V by 4 bases; bases with no gene match: 9. Per germline, CDR1 SGHTA and CDR2 FQGNSA. The CDR3 bases are TGTGCCAGCAGCTCCCAGCTAGCGGGAGTGACCACCGGGGAGCTGTTTTTT. Translating it yields CASSSQLAGVTTGELFF.

This clonotype has at least ten counts. The chain employs TRBV9 and TRBJ1-4; TRBD1 aligns across 9 bases. The CDR3 totals 15 residues. V trimming: 4 bases; J trimming: 8 bases; junction bases outside the gene matches: 9. CDR1 and CDR2 (germline): SGDLS, YYNGEE. The CDR3: CASSLGTGRSEKLFF. The CDR3 DNA follows: TGTGCCAGCAGCTTAGGGACAGGGCGTTCGGAAAAACTGTTTTTT.

V is TRBV5-4 and J is TRBJ2-1; TRBD2 matches at 7 bases. The junction had 4 bases not matched to a gene; V was cut back by 3 bases and J by 4 bases. Germline V lookup: CDR1 SGHNT, CDR2 YYREEE (reference sequence). The CDR3 covers 14 residues. The CDR3 DNA reads as TGTGCCAGCAGCTGGGCTAGCGGATACAATGAGCAGTTCTTC. Protein sequence: CASSWASGYNEQFF.

This clonotype was counted ten times or more. The chain couples TRBV7-9 to TRBJ1-1, with no clear D. V was clipped by 1 base and J by 0 bases, with 12 bases between them. Germline CDR1 reads SEHNR; CDR2 reads FQNEAQ (reference sequence). The CDR3 sequence is 16 residues long. CDR3 sequence (DNA): TGTGCCAGCAGCTTAGGGACCCTGGTGATGAACACTGAAGCTTTCTTT. This encodes CASSLGTLVMNTEAFF.

This clonotype was counted ten times or more. This rearrangement joins TRBV20-1 to TRBJ1-1; D possibly corresponds to TRBD1 (5 bases). The CDR3 consists of 14 residues. CDR1 is DFQATT and CDR2 is SNEGSKA in the germline V gene (reference sequence). V lost 2 bases and J 1 base, leaving 11 bases between the germline ends. Written as DNA, the CDR3 is TGCAGTGCTAGATTTCGTCAGGGGAACACTGAAGCTTTCTTT. It codes for CSARFRQGNTEAFF.

This clonotype was seen more than once but under ten times. The chain carries TRBV4-3 and TRBJ1-6, with 8 bases fitting TRBD1. Germline-derived CDR1 and CDR2 are LGHNA and YSLEER. Trimming at V came to 1 base and at J to 8 bases, leaving 1 base not matched to a gene. This CDR3 contains 14 residues. This CDR3 is CASSQGQGYSPLHF. The CDR3 DNA reads TGCGCCAGCAGCCAAGGACAGGGGTATTCACCCCTCCACTTT.

This clonotype was observed a few times. This chain uses TRBV12-3 or TRBV12-4 with TRBJ2-1; TRBD2 matches at 12 bases. The CDR3 spans 16 residues. V lost 6 bases and J lost 7; bases outside the gene matches: 10. CDR3 in amino acids: CASSRLLAGGSNEQFF. The DNA for the CDR3 is TGTGCCAGCAGCCGTCTCCTAGCGGGAGGGTCGAATGAGCAGTTCTTC.

This clonotype was counted only a few times. The chain has TRBV7-3 and TRBJ2-1; D may match TRBD1 or TRBD2 (5 bases each). V dropped 4 bases and J dropped 10 bases, with 14 bases sitting between them. The germline CDR1 and CDR2 sequences are SGHTA and FQGTGA. The CDR3 runs to 13 residues. CDR3: CASSSSQGDEQFF. The DNA of the CDR3 is TGTGCCAGCAGCTCAAGCCAGGGAGACGAGCAGTTCTTC.

The V gene is TRBV19, the J gene TRBJ2-1, with TRBD2 identical over 7 bases. The CDR3 spans 16 residues. Losses at the gene ends were 7 bases for V and 6 bases for J; bases not matched to a gene: 15. Germline assignment: CDR1 LNHDA and CDR2 SQIVND (reference sequence). The CDR3 DNA follows: TGTGCCAGTACCCGGCGAGCGGGGATCTCCACCAATGAGCAGTTCTTC. This translates into CASTRRAGISTNEQFF. The full variable domain, rest sourced from reference TRBV19 and TRBJ2-1, is DGGITQSPKYLFRKEGQNVTLSCEQNLNHDAMYWYRQDPGQGLRLIYYSQIVNDFQKGDIAEGYSVSREKKESFPLTVTSAQKNPTAFYLCASTRRAGISTNEQFFGPGTRLTVL.

Ten or more counts support this clonotype. V usage is TRBV29-1 and J usage is TRBJ2-1; D call uncertain. This CDR3 has 13 residues. The germline V gene encodes CDR1 SQVTM and CDR2 ANQGSEA. Trimming removed 7 bases from V and 5 bases from J, with 15 bases in between. Here the CDR3 DNA reads TGCAGCGGTATAGGAGTAGGTGACAATGAGCAGTTCTTC. Its translation: CSGIGVGDNEQFF.

At least ten counts were recorded for this clonotype. The chain couples TRBV7-3 to TRBJ1-6, with 7 bases lining up with TRBD1. This CDR3 has 15 amino acids. From germline, CDR1 is SGHTA and CDR2 FQGTGA. V dropped 5 bases and J dropped 9; count of bases not matched to a gene: 10. DNA of the CDR3: TGTGCCAGCAGCATGACAGGGAAAAGGAGTTCACCCCTCCACTTT. Protein: CASSMTGKRSSPLHF.

The V and J genes are TRBV5-1 and TRBJ2-7; D may match TRBD1 or TRBD2 (5 bases each). Germline assignment: CDR1 SGHRS and CDR2 YFSETQ. CDR3 length: 18 residues. Trimming removed 0 bases at V and 4 bases at J, with 23 bases between. CDR3 loop: CASSLDTPGRQAQYEQYF. The CDR3 bases are TGCGCCAGCAGCTTGGACACTCCGGGACGCCAAGCCCAATACGAGCAGTACTTC.

The genes are TRBV27 and TRBJ2-7, with D tentatively TRBD1 (5 bases). CDR1 is MNHEY, CDR2 SMNVEV, per germline (reference sequence). This CDR3 region has 14 residues. The V end was cut by 0 bases, the J end by 2 bases, with 8 bases between. The CDR3 nucleotides are TGTGCCAGCAGTTTATCCCAGGGAACCTACGAGCAGTACTTC. It is translated as CASSLSQGTYEQYF.

This clonotype has at least ten counts. The genes are TRBV5-1 and TRBJ2-7, with D unclear. CDR1 is SGHRS and CDR2 is YFSETQ in the germline V gene. V was cut by 0 bases and J by 2 bases, with 3 bases left in between. There are 12 residues in the CDR3. CDR3 region: CASSLDAYEQYF. The CDR3 DNA is TGCGCCAGCAGCTTGGACGCCTACGAGCAGTACTTC. Full variable domain (outside the CDR3, taken from reference TRBV5-1 and TRBJ2-7): KAGVTQTPRYLIKTRGQQVTLSCSPISGHRSVSWYQQTPGQGLQFLFEYFSETQRNKGNFPGRFSGRQFSNSRSEMNVSTLELGDSALYLCASSLDAYEQYFGPGTRLTVT.

This clonotype came up many times. The chain couples TRBV12-3 or TRBV12-4 to TRBJ2-7; D possibly matches TRBD1 or TRBD2 (7 bases each). V lost 5 bases to trimming and J lost 0 bases, with 20 bases between them. This CDR3 region has 17 residues. The CDR3 here is CASSETGRVIPSYEQYF. The CDR3 DNA follows: TGTGCCAGCAGTGAGACAGGGAGGGTGATCCCCTCCTACGAGCAGTACTTC.

This clonotype was observed a handful of times. The chain uses TRBV4-3 and TRBJ2-7; the D gene could be TRBD1 or TRBD2 (6 bases each). The CDR3 length is 15 residues. V was cut by 4 bases and J by 6 bases, with 19 bases left in between. Germline V CDR1 and CDR2: LGHNA, YSLEER. CDR3 nucleotide sequence: TGCGCCAGCAGCCGATATCGACAGGAGGGCTTCGAGCAGTACTTC. This codes for CASSRYRQEGFEQYF.

Ten or more counts support this clonotype. This sequence joins TRBV20-1 and TRBJ2-3; D might be TRBD2 (7 bases). The CDR3 extends over 16 amino acids. Germline loops: CDR1 DFQATT, CDR2 SNEGSKA (reference sequence). Trimming removed 2 bases at V and 4 bases at J, with 19 bases between. CDR3 loop: CSARPRGGGLADTQYF. The CDR3 nucleotides are TGCAGTGCTAGACCCCGAGGGGGGGGGCTCGCAGATACGCAGTATTTT.